The sample holds a few counts of the clone carrying this T cell receptor beta chain. What it binds is unknown. This sample was included in a study of metastatic and nonmetastatic thyroid tumors. For the study at large: Comparison of repertoires was carried out across blood and tumor or nodule tissue from malignant and benign thyroid patients. General study points: Compared with benign nodules, malignant thyroid tumors were reported to have significantly higher TCR beta diversity in both blood and tumor.

The CDR3 consists of 15 residues. Losses at the gene ends were 5 bases for V and 1 base for J; bases not matched to a gene: 8. Authors' data handling: CDR3 was compared across clinicopathological groups, and the resulting differences were used to build a distant-metastasis classifier for papillary thyroid cancer. TCRdb used MiXCR to call clones anew from the PCR reads. The V and J calls and clone size come from TCRdb's table, not from the authors' own analysis. The sample lists some 15,000 clones; roughly 30% were seen once. All patients were treatment-naive before thyroid surgery. Input material: tumor tissue. The TCR originated in a female donor with papillary thyroid cancer or a benign thyroid nodule (not recorded which). Some clones in this sample may be carry-over from other donors' samples. The J gene is TRBJ2-7, the V gene TRBV12-3 or TRBV12-4, with 7 bases that match TRBD1. CDR3 bases: TGTGCCAGCAGTCCGCGCTCAGGGGGTTCCTACGAGCAGTACTTC. Protein product: CASSPRSGGSYEQYF.